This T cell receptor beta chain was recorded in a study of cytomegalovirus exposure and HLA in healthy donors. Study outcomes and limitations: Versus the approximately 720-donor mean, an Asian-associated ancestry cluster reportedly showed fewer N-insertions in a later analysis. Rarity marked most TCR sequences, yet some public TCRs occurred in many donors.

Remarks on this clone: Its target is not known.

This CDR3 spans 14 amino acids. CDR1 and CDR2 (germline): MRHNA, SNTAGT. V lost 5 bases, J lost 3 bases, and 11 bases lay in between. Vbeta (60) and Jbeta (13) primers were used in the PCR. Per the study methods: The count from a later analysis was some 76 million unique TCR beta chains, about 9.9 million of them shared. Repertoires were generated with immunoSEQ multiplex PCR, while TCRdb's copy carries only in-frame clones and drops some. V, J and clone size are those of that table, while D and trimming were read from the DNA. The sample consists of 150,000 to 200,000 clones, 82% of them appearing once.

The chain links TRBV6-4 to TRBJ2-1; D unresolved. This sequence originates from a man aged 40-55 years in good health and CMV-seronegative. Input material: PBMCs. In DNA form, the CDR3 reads TGTGCCAGCAGTCTGAACGAGTTCTACAATGAGCAGTTCTTC. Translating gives CASSLNEFYNEQFF.